The clone carrying this T cell receptor (beta chain) occurred a few times. Its antigen is unknown. The sample comes from a study of beta chain features in type 1 diabetes. Whole-study results and caveats: The study found moderately but significantly shorter TCRB CDR3s in all four CD4+ subsets of Type 1 diabetes patients.

The CDR3 is 13 amino acids. The V end lost 7 bases, the J end lost 3 bases, and 13 bases lay between the germline ends. Germline-derived CDR1 and CDR2 are SEHNR and FQNEAQ (reference sequence). The whole isolated RNA underwent reverse transcription, so sequencing captured expressed TCRB transcripts. The method was immunoSEQ multiplex PCR; TCRdb's version includes in-frame clones alone and lacks a portion of them. The sample carries about 150,000 clones, 10% recorded once. Sort purity for all populations was recorded as exceeding 98%. The sample consisted of central memory CD4+ T cells from blood. The receptor comes from a man in his thirties or forties with type 1 diabetes. This chain connects TRBV7-9 to TRBJ2-7; weak D call: TRBD1 (6 bases). The CDR3 sequence: CASTPTGDYEQYF. The CDR3 DNA reads as TGTGCCAGCACCCCGACAGGAGACTACGAGCAGTACTTC.